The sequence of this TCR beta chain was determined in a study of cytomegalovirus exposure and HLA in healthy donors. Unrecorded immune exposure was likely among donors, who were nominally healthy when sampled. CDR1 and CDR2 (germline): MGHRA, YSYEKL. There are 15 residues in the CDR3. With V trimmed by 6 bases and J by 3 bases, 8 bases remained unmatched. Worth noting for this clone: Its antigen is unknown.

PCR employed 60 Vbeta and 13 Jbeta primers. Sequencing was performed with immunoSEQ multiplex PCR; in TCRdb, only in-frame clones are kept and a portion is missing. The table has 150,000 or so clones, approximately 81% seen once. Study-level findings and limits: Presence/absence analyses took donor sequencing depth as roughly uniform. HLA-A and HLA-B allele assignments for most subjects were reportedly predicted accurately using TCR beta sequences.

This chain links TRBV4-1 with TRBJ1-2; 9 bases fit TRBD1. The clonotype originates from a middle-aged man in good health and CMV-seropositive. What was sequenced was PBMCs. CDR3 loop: CASSVIRTGDYGYTF. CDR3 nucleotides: TGCGCCAGCAGTGTAATACGGACAGGGGACTATGGCTACACCTTC.